This T cell receptor (beta chain) stems from a study of blood T cell repertoires in COVID-19. The wider study: The United States, Italy and Spain provided the acute and convalescent COVID-19 samples. PBMCs, B-cell-depleted T cells, or T cells provided the cDNA or gDNA that made up the material.

The CDR3 extends over 18 amino acids. The ends were cut back, 4 bases at V and 7 bases at J, with 25 bases in the middle. The germline gives CDR1 MGHRA, CDR2 YSYEKL. The authors' processing: It was from reference gene primer amplification that nucleated cell counts were estimated. The method was immunoSEQ multiplex PCR; TCRdb's version includes in-frame clones alone and lacks a portion of them. V and J calls and clone size come straight from that table; D and trimming were deduced from the DNA. This sample has about 83,000 clones, with around 87% found just once. The chain couples TRBV4-1 to TRBJ1-4; D perhaps matches TRBD1 (5 bases). The sequence was obtained from a man older than 75 with active or convalescent COVID-19. The source material was peripheral blood. The CDR3 spells CASSLQEGFAIVSEKLFF. The CDR3 DNA follows: TGCGCCAGCAGCCTTCAGGAGGGGTTCGCCATAGTGAGTGAAAAACTGTTTTTT.